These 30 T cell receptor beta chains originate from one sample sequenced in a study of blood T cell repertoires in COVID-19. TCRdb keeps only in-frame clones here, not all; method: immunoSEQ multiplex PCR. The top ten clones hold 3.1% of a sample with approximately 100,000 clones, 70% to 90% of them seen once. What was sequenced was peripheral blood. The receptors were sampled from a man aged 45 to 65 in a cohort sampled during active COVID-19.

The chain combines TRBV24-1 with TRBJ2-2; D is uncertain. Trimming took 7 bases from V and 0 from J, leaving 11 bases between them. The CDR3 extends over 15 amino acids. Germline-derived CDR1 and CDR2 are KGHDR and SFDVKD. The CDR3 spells CATSPSDSNTGELFF. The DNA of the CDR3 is TGTGCCACCAGCCCCTCCGACTCGAACACCGGGGAGCTGTTTTTT.

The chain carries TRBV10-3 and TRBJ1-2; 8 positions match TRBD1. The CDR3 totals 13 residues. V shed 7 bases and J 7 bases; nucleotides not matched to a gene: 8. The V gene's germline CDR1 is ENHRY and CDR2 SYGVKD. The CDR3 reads CAITGTGLGGYTF. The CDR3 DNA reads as TGTGCCATCACCGGGACAGGTCTGGGTGGCTACACCTTC.

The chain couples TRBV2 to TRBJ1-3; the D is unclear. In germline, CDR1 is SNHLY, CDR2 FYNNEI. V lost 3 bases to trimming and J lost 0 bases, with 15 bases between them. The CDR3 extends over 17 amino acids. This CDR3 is CASSDQPNLDSGNTIYF. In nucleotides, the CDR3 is TGTGCCAGCAGTGATCAACCTAACCTAGACTCTGGAAACACCATATATTTT.

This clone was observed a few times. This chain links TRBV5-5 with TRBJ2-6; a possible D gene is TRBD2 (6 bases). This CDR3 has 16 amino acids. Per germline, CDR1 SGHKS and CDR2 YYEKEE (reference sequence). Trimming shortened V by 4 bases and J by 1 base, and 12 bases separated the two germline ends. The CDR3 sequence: CASSLYGGSGANVLTF. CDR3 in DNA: TGTGCCAGCAGCCTTTACGGGGGATCTGGGGCCAACGTCCTGACTTTC.

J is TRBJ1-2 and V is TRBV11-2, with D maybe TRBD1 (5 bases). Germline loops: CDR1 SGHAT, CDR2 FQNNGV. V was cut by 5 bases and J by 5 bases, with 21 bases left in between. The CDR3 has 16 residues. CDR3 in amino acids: CASSIGQVRASYGYTF. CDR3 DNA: TGTGCCAGCAGCATAGGACAAGTGAGGGCATCGTATGGCTACACCTTC.

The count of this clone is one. Here the CDR3 DNA reads TGCGCCAGCAGCCCCTCAGGGTGGGACCAAGAGACCCAGTACTTC. Translated, it gives CASSPSGWDQETQYF. The genes are TRBV5-1 and TRBJ2-5; D perhaps matches TRBD1 (5 bases). CDR3 length equals 15 residues. CDR1 is SGHRS, CDR2 YFSETQ, per germline. The germline V and J ends were trimmed by 4 bases and 0 bases, with 13 bases remaining between them.

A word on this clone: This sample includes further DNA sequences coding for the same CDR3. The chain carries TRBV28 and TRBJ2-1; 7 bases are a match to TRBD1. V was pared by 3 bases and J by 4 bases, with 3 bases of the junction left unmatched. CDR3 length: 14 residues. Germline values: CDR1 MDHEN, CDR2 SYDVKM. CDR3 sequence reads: CASSLTGSYNEQFF. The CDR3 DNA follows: TGTGCCAGCAGTTTGACAGGGTCGTACAATGAGCAGTTCTTC.

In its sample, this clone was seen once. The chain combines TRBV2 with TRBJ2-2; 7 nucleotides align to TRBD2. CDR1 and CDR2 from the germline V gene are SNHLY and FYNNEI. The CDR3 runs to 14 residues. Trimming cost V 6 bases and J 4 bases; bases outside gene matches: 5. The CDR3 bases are TGTGCCAGCAGGAGCGGGGTTGGCACCGGGGAGCTGTTTTTT. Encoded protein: CASRSGVGTGELFF.

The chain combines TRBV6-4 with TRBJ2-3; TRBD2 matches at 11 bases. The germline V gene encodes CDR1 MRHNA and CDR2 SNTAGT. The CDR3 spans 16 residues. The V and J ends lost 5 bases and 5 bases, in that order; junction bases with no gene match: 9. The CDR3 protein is CASSSSGGLTGDTQYF. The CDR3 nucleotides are TGTGCCAGCAGTTCTAGCGGGGGGCTCACGGGAGATACGCAGTATTTT.

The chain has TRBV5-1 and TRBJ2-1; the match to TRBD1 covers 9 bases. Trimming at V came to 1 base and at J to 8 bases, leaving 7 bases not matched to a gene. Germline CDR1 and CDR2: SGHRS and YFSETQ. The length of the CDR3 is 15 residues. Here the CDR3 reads CASSLPRQGVYEQFF. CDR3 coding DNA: TGCGCCAGCAGCTTGCCGCGACAGGGGGTTTATGAGCAGTTCTTC. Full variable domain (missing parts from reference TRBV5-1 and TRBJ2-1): KAGVTQTPRYLIKTRGQQVTLSCSPISGHRSVSWYQQTPGQGLQFLFEYFSETQRNKGNFPGRFSGRQFSNSRSEMNVSTLELGDSALYLCASSLPRQGVYEQFFGPGTRLTVL.

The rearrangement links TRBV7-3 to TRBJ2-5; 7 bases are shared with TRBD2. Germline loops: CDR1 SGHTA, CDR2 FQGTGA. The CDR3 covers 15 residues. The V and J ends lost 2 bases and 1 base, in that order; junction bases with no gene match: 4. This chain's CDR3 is CASSLLGGGQETQYF. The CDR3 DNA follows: TGTGCCAGCAGCTTACTCGGCGGGGGCCAAGAGACCCAGTACTTC.

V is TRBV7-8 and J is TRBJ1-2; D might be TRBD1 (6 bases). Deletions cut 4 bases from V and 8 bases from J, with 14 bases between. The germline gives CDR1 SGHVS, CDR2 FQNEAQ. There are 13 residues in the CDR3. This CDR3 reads CASSSYREVGYTF. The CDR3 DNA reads TGTGCCAGCAGCTCATACAGGGAAGTGGGCTACACCTTC.

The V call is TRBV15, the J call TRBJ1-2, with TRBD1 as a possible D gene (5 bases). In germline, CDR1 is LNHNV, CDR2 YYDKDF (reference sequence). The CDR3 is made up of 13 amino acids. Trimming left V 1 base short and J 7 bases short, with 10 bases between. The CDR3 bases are TGTGCCACCAGCAGAGGCAGGGAGGGTGGCTACACCTTC. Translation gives CATSRGREGGYTF.

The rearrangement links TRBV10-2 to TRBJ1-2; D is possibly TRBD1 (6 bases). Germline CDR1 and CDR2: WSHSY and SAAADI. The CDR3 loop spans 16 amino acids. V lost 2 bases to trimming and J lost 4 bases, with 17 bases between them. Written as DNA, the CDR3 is TGCGCCAGCAGTGAGACCCTAAGGGGGATGAGCTATGGCTACACCTTC. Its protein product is CASSETLRGMSYGYTF.

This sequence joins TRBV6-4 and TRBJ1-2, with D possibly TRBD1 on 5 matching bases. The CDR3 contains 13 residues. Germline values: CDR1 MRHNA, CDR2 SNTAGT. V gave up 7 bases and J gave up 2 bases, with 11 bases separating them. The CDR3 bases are TGTGCCAGCAAGGTGCAGGGCAACTATGGCTACACCTTC. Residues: CASKVQGNYGYTF.

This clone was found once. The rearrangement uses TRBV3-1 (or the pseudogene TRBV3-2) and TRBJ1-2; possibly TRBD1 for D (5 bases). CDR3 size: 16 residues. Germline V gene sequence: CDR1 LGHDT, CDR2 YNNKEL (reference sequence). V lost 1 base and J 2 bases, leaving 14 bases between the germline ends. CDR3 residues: CASSQVPGGPNYGYTF. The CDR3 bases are TGTGCCAGCAGCCAAGTGCCCGGGGGACCCAACTATGGCTACACCTTC.

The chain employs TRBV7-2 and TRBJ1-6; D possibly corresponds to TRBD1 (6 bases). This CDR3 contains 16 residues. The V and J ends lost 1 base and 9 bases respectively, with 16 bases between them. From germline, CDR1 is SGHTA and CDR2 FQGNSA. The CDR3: CASSLVGGLRGSPLHF. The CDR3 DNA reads TGTGCCAGCAGCTTAGTAGGGGGTCTGCGTGGTTCACCCCTCCACTTT.

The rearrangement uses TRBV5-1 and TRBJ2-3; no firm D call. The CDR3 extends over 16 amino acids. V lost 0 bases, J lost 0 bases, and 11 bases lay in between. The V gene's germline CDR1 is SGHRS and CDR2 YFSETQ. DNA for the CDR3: TGCGCCAGCAGCTTGGCGGCGGCGGTGAGCACAGATACGCAGTATTTT. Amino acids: CASSLAAAVSTDTQYF.

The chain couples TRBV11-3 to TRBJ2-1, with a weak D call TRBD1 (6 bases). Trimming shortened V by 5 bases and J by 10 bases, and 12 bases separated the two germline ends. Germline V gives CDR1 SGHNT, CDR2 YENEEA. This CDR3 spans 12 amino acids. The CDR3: CASSSRQGEQFF. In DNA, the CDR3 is TGTGCCAGCAGCAGCAGGCAGGGGGAGCAGTTCTTC.

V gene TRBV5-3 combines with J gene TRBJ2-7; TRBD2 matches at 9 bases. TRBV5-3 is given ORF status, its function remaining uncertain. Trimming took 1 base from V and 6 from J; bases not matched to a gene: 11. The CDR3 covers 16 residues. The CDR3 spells CARSLREWRGGPEQYV. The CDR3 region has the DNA TGTGCCAGAAGCTTGAGGGAGTGGCGGGGGGGCCCCGAGCAGTACGTC.

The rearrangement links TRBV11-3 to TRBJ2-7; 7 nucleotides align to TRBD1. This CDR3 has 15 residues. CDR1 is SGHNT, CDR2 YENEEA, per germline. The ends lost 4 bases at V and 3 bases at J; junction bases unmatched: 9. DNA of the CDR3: TGTGCCAGCAGCTCCCAGAAGGCAGGGGGCTACGAGCAGTACTTC. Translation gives CASSSQKAGGYEQYF.

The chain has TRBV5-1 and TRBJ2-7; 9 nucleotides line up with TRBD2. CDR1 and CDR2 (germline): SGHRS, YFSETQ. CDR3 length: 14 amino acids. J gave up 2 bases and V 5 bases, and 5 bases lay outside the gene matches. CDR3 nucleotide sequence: TGCGCCAGCAGACCGACTAGCGGCCCCTACGAGCAGTACGTC. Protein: CASRPTSGPYEQYV.

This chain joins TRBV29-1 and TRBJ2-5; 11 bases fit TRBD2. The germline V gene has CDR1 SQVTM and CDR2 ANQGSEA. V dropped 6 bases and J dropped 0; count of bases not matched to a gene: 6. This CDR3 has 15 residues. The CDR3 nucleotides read TGCAGCGTCTTAGCGGGGGGGACGTACCAAGAGACCCAGTACTTC. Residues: CSVLAGGTYQETQYF. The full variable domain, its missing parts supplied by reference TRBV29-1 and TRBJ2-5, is SAVISQKPSRDICQRGTSLTIQCQVDSQVTMMFWYRQQPGQSLTLIATANQGSEATYESGFVIDKFPISRPNLTFSTLTVSNMSPEDSSIYLCSVLAGGTYQETQYFGPGTRLLVL.

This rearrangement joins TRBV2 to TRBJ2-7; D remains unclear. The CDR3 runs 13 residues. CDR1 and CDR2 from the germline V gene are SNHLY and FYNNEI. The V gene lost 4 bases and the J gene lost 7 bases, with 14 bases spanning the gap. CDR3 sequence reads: CASSALPLSEQYV. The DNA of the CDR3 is TGTGCCAGCAGTGCACTACCGCTATCTGAGCAGTACGTC.

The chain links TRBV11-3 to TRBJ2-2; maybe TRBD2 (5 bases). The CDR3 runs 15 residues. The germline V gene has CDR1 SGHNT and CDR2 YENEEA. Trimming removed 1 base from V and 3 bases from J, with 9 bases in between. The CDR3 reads CASSLGRADTGELFF. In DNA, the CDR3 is TGTGCCAGCAGCTTAGGGCGGGCGGACACCGGGGAGCTGTTTTTT.

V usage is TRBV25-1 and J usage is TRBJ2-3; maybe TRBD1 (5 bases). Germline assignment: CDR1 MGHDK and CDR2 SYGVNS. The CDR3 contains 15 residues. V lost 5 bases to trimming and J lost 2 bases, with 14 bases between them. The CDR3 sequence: CASSTRVVSTDTQYF. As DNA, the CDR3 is TGTGCCAGCAGTACCAGGGTAGTGTCCACAGATACGCAGTATTTT.

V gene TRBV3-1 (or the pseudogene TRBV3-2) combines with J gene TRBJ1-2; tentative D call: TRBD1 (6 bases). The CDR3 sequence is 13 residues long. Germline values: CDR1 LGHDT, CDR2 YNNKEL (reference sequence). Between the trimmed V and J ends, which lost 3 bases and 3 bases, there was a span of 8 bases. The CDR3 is CASSQGAYYGYTF. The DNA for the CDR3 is TGTGCCAGCAGCCAGGGGGCCTACTATGGCTACACCTTC.

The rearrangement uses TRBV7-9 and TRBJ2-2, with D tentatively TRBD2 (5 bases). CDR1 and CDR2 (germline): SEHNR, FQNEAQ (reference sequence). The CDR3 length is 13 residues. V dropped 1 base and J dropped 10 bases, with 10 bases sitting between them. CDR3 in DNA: TGTGCCAGCAGCTTAGGAGGGATGGAGGAGCTGTTTTTT. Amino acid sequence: CASSLGGMEELFF. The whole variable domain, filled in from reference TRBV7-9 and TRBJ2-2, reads DTGVSQNPRHKITKRGQNVTFRCDPISEHNRLYWYRQTLGQGPEFLTYFQNEAQLEKSRLLSDRFSAERPKGSFSTLEIQRTEQGDSAMYLCASSLGGMEELFFGEGSRLTVL.

The CDR3 DNA follows: TGTGCCAGCGGCTACCCCCGTGGTGGCGGGGCCAACGTCCTGACTTTC. Amino acid sequence: CASGYPRGGGANVLTF. The rearrangement links TRBV5-6 to TRBJ2-6, with no clear D. CDR3 length: 16 residues. V lost 7 bases to trimming and J lost 4 bases, with 18 bases between them. Looked up from germline, CDR1 is SGHDT and CDR2 is YYEEEE.

The CDR3 is CASGGQLNYGYTF. The CDR3 nucleotides are TGTGCCAGCGGGGGACAGCTAAACTATGGCTACACCTTC. V usage is TRBV6-6 and J usage is TRBJ1-2; the match to TRBD1 covers 7 bases. V shed 8 bases, J shed 2 bases, and the junction held 5 bases outside the gene matches. CDR1 and CDR2 (germline): MNHNY, SVGAGI (reference sequence). The CDR3 runs to 13 residues.